Each of the 11 T cell receptor beta chains below was sequenced from the same sample in a study of T cell changes during pregnancy in multiple sclerosis. Generated by immunoSEQ multiplex PCR, the TCRdb table keeps only in-frame clones and is missing some. The table records more than 55,000 clones, roughly 88% of them present only once. The specimen was peripheral blood, collected in the second trimester of pregnancy. The receptor source for this set is a female donor with multiple sclerosis, enrolled in a pregnancy study.

CDR3 nucleotides: TGTGCCAGCAGCATTAGACAGGGCTACGAGCAGTACTTC. Its protein product is CASSIRQGYEQYF. This chain uses TRBV5-5 with TRBJ2-7; TRBD1 aligns across 7 bases. Germline V gene sequence: CDR1 SGHKS, CDR2 YYEKEE (reference sequence). This CDR3 region has 13 residues. Germline trimming cut 4 bases from V and 3 bases from J; bases unmatched to any gene: 4.

The gene calls are TRBV6-6 and TRBJ2-6; 8 nucleotides line up with TRBD1. CDR3 length equals 15 residues. The junction had 4 bases not matched to a gene; V was cut back by 5 bases and J by 4 bases. Germline-derived CDR1 and CDR2 are MNHNY and SVGAGI (reference sequence). The CDR3 nucleotides are TGTGCCAGCAGTCCGGACAGGGCCGGGGCCAACGTCCTGACTTTC. Translation gives CASSPDRAGANVLTF.

This chain connects TRBV18 to TRBJ1-6, with 8 positions matching TRBD1. CDR3 length: 16 amino acids. Germline-derived CDR1 and CDR2 are KGHSH and LQKENI. The junction had 9 bases not matched to a gene; V was cut back by 5 bases and J by 6 bases. CDR3 sequence (DNA): TGTGCCAGCTCAGTTGGTGTCAGGGGGCTTAATTCACCCCTCCACTTT. It translates to CASSVGVRGLNSPLHF. The full variable domain, in which reference TRBV18 and TRBJ1-6 provide the parts outside the CDR3, is NAGVMQNPRHLVRRRGQEARLRCSPMKGHSHVYWYRQLPEEGLKFMVYLQKENIIDESGMPKERFSAEFPKEGPSILRIQQVVRGDSAAYFCASSVGVRGLNSPLHFGNGTRLTVT.

V is TRBV7-2 and J is TRBJ1-2; D possibly corresponds to TRBD1 (6 bases). The CDR3 runs 16 residues. The V gene lost 6 bases and the J gene lost 1 base, with 18 bases spanning the gap. CDR1 is SGHTA and CDR2 is FQGNSA in the germline V gene. The CDR3 DNA sequence: TGTGCCAGCAGGTTAAAACACGGACAGCTTAACTATGGCTACACCTTC. It yields the protein CASRLKHGQLNYGYTF.

CDR3 amino acids: CASSLLHLIRTQGSYEQYF. The CDR3 DNA sequence: TGTGCCAGCAGCCTCCTCCACCTCATTAGAACACAGGGATCCTACGAGCAGTACTTC. The chain carries TRBV5-8 and TRBJ2-7; maybe TRBD1 (6 bases). The length of the CDR3 is 19 residues. Deletions cut 4 bases from V and 1 base from J, with 27 bases between. The germline CDR1 and CDR2 sequences are SGHTS and YDEGEE.

The V gene is TRBV7-2, the J gene TRBJ2-7; D may be TRBD2 (6 bases). Trimming removed 2 bases from V and 6 bases from J, with 14 bases in between. Germline-derived CDR1 and CDR2 are SGHTA and FQGNSA. This CDR3 contains 14 residues. The CDR3 coding sequence is TGTGCCAGCAGCTTAACGGGGGAGGTTCGCGAGCAGTACTTC. It translates to CASSLTGEVREQYF. The full variable domain, rest sourced from reference TRBV7-2 and TRBJ2-7, is GAGVSQSPSNKVTEKGKDVELRCDPISGHTALYWYRQSLGQGLEFLIYFQGNSAPDKSGLPSDRFSAERTGGSVSTLTIQRTQQEDSAVYLCASSLTGEVREQYFGPGTRLTVT.

The chain uses TRBV28 and TRBJ2-7, with 9 bases fitting TRBD1. The CDR3 covers 15 residues. V lost 3 bases, J lost 6 bases, and 9 bases stayed unmatched. The germline V gene encodes CDR1 MDHEN and CDR2 SYDVKM. The CDR3 is CASSLPGQGPPEQYF. The CDR3 DNA sequence: TGTGCCAGCAGTTTGCCGGGACAGGGTCCACCCGAGCAGTACTTC.

This clone has a handful of counts. This chain uses TRBV9 with TRBJ1-2; a weak D match, TRBD1 (6 bases). Between the trimmed V and J ends, which lost 2 bases and 6 bases, there was a span of 20 bases. The CDR3 length is 16 residues. The germline gives CDR1 SGDLS, CDR2 YYNGEE. As DNA, the CDR3 is TGTGCCAGCAGCGTCCGTGCCCAGGGGACGACTCATGGCTACACCTTC. Residues: CASSVRAQGTTHGYTF.

The rearrangement joins TRBV5-1 to TRBJ1-2; possible D gene TRBD1, 5 bases. The V end was cut by 2 bases, the J end by 7 bases, with 12 bases between. Germline lookup yields CDR1 SGHRS and CDR2 YFSETQ. The CDR3 covers 13 residues. CDR3 bases: TGCGCCAGCAGCTTCTCACTGGGGGGTGGCTACACCTTC. The encoded protein is CASSFSLGGGYTF.

V gene TRBV5-3 combines with J gene TRBJ2-7, with 9 nucleotides matching TRBD1. TRBV5-3 is an open reading frame, and its role is uncertain. The CDR3 totals 14 residues. With V trimmed by 0 bases and J by 4 bases, 2 bases remained unmatched. The CDR3 reads CARSLEGTGYEQYF. CDR3 nucleotides: TGTGCCAGAAGCTTGGAAGGGACAGGGTACGAGCAGTACTTC.

CDR3 region: CASSFRGGYTF. CDR3 DNA sequence: TGTGCCAGCAGCTTTAGAGGGGGCTACACCTTC. The chain employs TRBV11-2 and TRBJ1-2; D is unresolved. Trimming pared 3 bases from V and 8 bases from J, leaving 7 bases between. Germline V gene sequence: CDR1 SGHAT, CDR2 FQNNGV. The CDR3 runs to 11 residues.